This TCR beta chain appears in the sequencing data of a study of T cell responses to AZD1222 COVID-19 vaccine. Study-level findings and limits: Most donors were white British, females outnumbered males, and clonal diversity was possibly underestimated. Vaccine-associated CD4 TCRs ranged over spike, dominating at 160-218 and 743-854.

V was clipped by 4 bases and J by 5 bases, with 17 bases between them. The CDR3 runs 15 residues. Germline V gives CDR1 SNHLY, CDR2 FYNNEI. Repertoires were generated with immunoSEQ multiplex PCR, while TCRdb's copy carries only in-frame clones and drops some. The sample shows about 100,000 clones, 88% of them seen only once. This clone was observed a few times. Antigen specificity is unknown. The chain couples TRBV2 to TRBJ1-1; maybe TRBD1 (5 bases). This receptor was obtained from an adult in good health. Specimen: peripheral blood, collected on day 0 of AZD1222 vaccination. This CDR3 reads CASSVSGGGETEAFF. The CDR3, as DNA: TGTGCCAGCAGTGTGTCTGGGGGAGGTGAAACTGAAGCTTTCTTT.